This T cell receptor (beta chain) was captured by sequencing in a study of T cell responses to AZD1222 COVID-19 vaccine. Overall study findings and caveats: Reportedly, nearly half the spike-specific TCRs target unmutated variant regions. After the peak T cell response, and only then, were repertoires sampled. Seropositive AZD1222 recipients at baseline numbered only five or six. Spike-specific TCR breadth rose after two AZD1222 doses, and depth rose as well.

TCRdb keeps only in-frame clones here, not all; method: immunoSEQ multiplex PCR. The table has roughly 91,000 clones, under 95% seen once. The CDR3 loop spans 13 amino acids. Germline V lookup: CDR1 SGDLS, CDR2 YYNGEE. With 0 bases removed from V and 2 bases from J, the gap between germline ends came to 5 bases. To note about this clone: Its antigen is as yet unknown.

The input for sequencing was peripheral blood, taken on day 0 of AZD1222 vaccination. The genes are TRBV9 and TRBJ1-1; D is unresolved. This receptor was taken from an adult in good health. In DNA, the CDR3 is TGTGCCAGCAGCGTAGGGAAAAACACTGAAGCTTTCTTT. Amino acids: CASSVGKNTEAFF.